The entry that follows covers one T cell receptor beta chain sequence. This was the immunoSEQ v3 assay. Using immunoSEQ multiplex PCR, the repertoire was profiled, and TCRdb retains in-frame clones only, with some absent. The sample lists roughly 54,000 clones; around nine tenths were seen once. Time point given: pre-treatment sample, taken before nivolumab and TIL therapy. This specimen belongs to a study of TIL therapy for anti-PD-1-resistant metastatic lung cancer. The ends lost 1 base at V and 5 bases at J; junction bases unmatched: 2. Germline CDR1 is SEHNR and CDR2 is FQNEAQ (reference sequence). The CDR3 totals 14 residues.

The chain links TRBV7-9 to TRBJ2-3; TRBD1 matches 8 bases. The TCR was taken from a person between 30 and 80 years old with non-small cell lung cancer. The sample was blood, taken at baseline. CDR3 DNA sequence: TGTGCCAGCAGCTTAGGACAGGGGAAAGATACGCAGTATTTT. Translating it yields CASSLGQGKDTQYF.